Following are 6 T cell receptor beta chains from one sample sequenced in a study of T cells in Graves' hyperthyroidism and ophthalmopathy. Amplification of TCR beta CDR3 regions used RNA as the template. In the first-round RT-PCR of the TCR CDR3, the HTBI primer set was used. Using its own MiXCR run on the multiplex PCR reads, TCRdb lists one record per CDR3 protein. Of roughly 500,000 distinct CDR3 sequences in the sample, roughly a sixth were seen once. Sequenced sample: blood. These receptors originate from a woman in her thirties with Graves' ophthalmopathy.

There are a few counts of this clonotype. The chain employs TRBV5-6 and TRBJ2-5; TRBD2 matches 9 bases. The length of the CDR3 is 16 residues. V was pared by 0 bases and J by 5 bases, with 8 bases of the junction left unmatched. Germline V CDR1 and CDR2: SGHDT, YYEEEE. CDR3 nucleotides: TGTGCCAGCAGCTTGGCGGGGCGGGAGGGCCGTGAGACCCAGTACTTC. Amino acids: CASSLAGREGRETQYF.

The chain carries TRBV27 and TRBJ2-2; 9 positions agree with TRBD2. The CDR3 runs to 17 residues. Germline lookup yields CDR1 MNHEY and CDR2 SMNVEV (reference sequence). The junction had 6 bases not matched to a gene; V was cut back by 3 bases and J by 1 base. The CDR3 here is CASSFGGRAGNTGELFF. In DNA, the CDR3 is TGTGCCAGCAGTTTTGGCGGGAGGGCCGGGAACACCGGGGAGCTGTTTTTT.

This clonotype was recorded at least ten times. The chain employs TRBV2 and TRBJ2-1, with 12 bases aligning to TRBD2. Germline V CDR1 and CDR2: SNHLY, FYNNEI. This CDR3 has 15 residues. V was clipped by 7 bases and J by 9 bases; unmatched bases: 10. The CDR3 here is CASTGLAGFGLEQFF. For the CDR3, the DNA is TGTGCCAGCACAGGACTAGCGGGATTTGGGCTTGAGCAGTTCTTC.

This chain connects TRBV12-5 to TRBJ1-4, with D unclear. The CDR3 is made up of 14 amino acids. CDR1 LGHNT and CDR2 FRNRAP come from the germline V gene. V was trimmed by 8 bases and J by 10 bases, leaving 20 bases between them. CDR3 protein: CASPPGRRCVKLFF. In DNA form, the CDR3 reads TGTGCTAGTCCGCCTGGGCGGAGGTGTGTAAAACTGTTTTTT. Variable domain in full (rest from reference TRBV12-5 and TRBJ1-4): DARVTQTPRHKVTEMGQEVTMRCQPILGHNTVFWYRQTMMQGLELLAYFRNRAPLDDSGMPKDRFSAEMPDATLATLKIQPSEPRDSAVYFCASPPGRRCVKLFFGSGTQLSVL.

This clonotype has ten or more counts. The rearrangement joins TRBV11-2 to TRBJ1-5; TRBD1 might be the D (6 bases). The germline V gene encodes CDR1 SGHAT and CDR2 FQNNGV. CDR3 length: 14 residues. V shed 4 bases and J shed 4 bases, with 11 bases lying between them. In nucleotides, the CDR3 is TGTGCCAGCAGCTCTGGGACACCAAATCAGCCCCAGCATTTT. This sequence encodes CASSSGTPNQPQHF.

The table lists this clonotype with a few counts. V usage is TRBV20-1 and J usage is TRBJ1-6, with 7 positions matching TRBD1. Looked up from germline, CDR1 is DFQATT and CDR2 is SNEGSKA (reference sequence). The J segment lost 7 bases and the V segment lost 6 bases, leaving 6 bases of the junction unmatched. The length of the CDR3 is 13 residues. Here the CDR3 reads CSATTGMNSPLHF. CDR3 coding DNA: TGCAGTGCCACGACAGGGATGAATTCACCCCTCCACTTT.